This is a list of T cell receptor beta chains from one sample in a study of T cells in Graves' hyperthyroidism and ophthalmopathy. Using its own MiXCR run on the multiplex PCR reads, TCRdb lists one record per CDR3 protein. In the table there are 500,000 to 650,000 distinct CDR3 sequences, 20% of which are singletons. Input material: blood. These receptors came from a man between 40 and 49 years old with Graves' ophthalmopathy. CDR3s include the opening cysteine and the closing phenylalanine or tryptophan.

cdr3_length: 13
v_call: TRBV30
j_call: TRBJ1-1
cdr3_aa: CAWSDRDGGREIF

cdr3_length: 14
v_call: TRBV29-1
j_call: TRBJ2-1
cdr3_aa: CSVEGGRSYNEQFF

cdr3_length: 17
v_call: TRBV20-1
j_call: TRBJ2-5
cdr3_aa: CSATGTIIRRISETQYF

cdr3_length: 15
v_call: TRBV3-1
j_call: TRBJ2-5
cdr3_aa: CASSQEVGLRETQYF

cdr3_length: 18
v_call: TRBV5-1
j_call: TRBJ1-6
cdr3_aa: CASSQSPRTANYNSPLHF

cdr3_length: 17
v_call: TRBV27
j_call: TRBJ2-7
cdr3_aa: CASSPPISQRGDYEQYF

cdr3_length: 15
v_call: TRBV10-3
j_call: TRBJ2-3
cdr3_aa: CAISESGASTDTQYF

cdr3_length: 14
v_call: TRBV5-1
j_call: TRBJ1-6
cdr3_aa: CASSLAGTGSPLHF

cdr3_length: 13
v_call: TRBV20-1
j_call: TRBJ2-1
cdr3_aa: CSARGSGKNEQFF

cdr3_length: 17
v_call: TRBV11-1
j_call: TRBJ2-3
cdr3_aa: CASSRTGTGFGTDTQYF

cdr3_length: 16
v_call: TRBV28
j_call: TRBJ2-2
cdr3_aa: CASGEAGQGAAGELFF

cdr3_length: 14
v_call: TRBV30
j_call: TRBJ2-7
cdr3_aa: CAWSSGTGTYEQYF

cdr3_length: 12
v_call: TRBV7-2
j_call: TRBJ2-7
cdr3_aa: CASSQSIHEQYF

cdr3_length: 20
v_call: TRBV28
j_call: TRBJ2-7
cdr3_aa: CASSFYRGRNRRQRVYEQYF

cdr3_length: 14
v_call: TRBV5-6
j_call: TRBJ1-5
cdr3_aa: CASSSRGHNQPQHF

cdr3_length: 17
v_call: TRBV7-9
j_call: TRBJ2-2
cdr3_aa: CASSLGTGDYNTGELFF

cdr3_length: 15
v_call: TRBV7-6
j_call: TRBJ2-2
cdr3_aa: CASSLRGPGTGELFF

cdr3_length: 12
v_call: TRBV6-1
j_call: TRBJ1-2
cdr3_aa: CASRDLNYGYTF

cdr3_length: 16
v_call: TRBV3-1
j_call: TRBJ1-2
cdr3_aa: CTSSQDMGQRNYGYTF

cdr3_length: 15
v_call: TRBV20-1
j_call: TRBJ2-7
cdr3_aa: CSARGGKREGYEQYF

cdr3_length: 15
v_call: TRBV27
j_call: TRBJ2-2
cdr3_aa: CASSSPVGATGELFF

cdr3_length: 15
v_call: TRBV6-1
j_call: TRBJ1-2
cdr3_aa: CASSPTTGGSYGYTF

cdr3_length: 14
v_call: TRBV6-1
j_call: TRBJ2-3
cdr3_aa: CAHRRDLHTDTQYF

cdr3_length: 16
v_call: TRBV24-1
j_call: TRBJ2-3
cdr3_aa: CATSEGQGGHTDTQYF

cdr3_length: 12
v_call: TRBV5-6
j_call: TRBJ2-7
cdr3_aa: CASSRTGVEQYF

cdr3_length: 17
v_call: TRBV27
j_call: TRBJ1-2
cdr3_aa: CASSPLPDRIGDYGYTF

cdr3_length: 15
v_call: TRBV24-1
j_call: TRBJ2-1
cdr3_aa: CATCYRDSYYNEQFF

cdr3_length: 24
v_call: TRBV11-2
j_call: TRBJ1-4
cdr3_aa: CASSPSLAPGQGRVGGGTNEKLFF

cdr3_length: 16
v_call: TRBV7-9
j_call: TRBJ1-1
cdr3_aa: CASSPTTGEWNTEAFF

cdr3_length: 11
v_call: TRBV20-1
j_call: TRBJ2-1
cdr3_aa: CSEQLVNEQFF

cdr3_length: 13
v_call: TRBV28
j_call: TRBJ2-3
cdr3_aa: CASNGGSRDTQYF

cdr3_length: 18
v_call: TRBV11-2
j_call: TRBJ2-3
cdr3_aa: CASGYPPTGTSGTDTQYF

cdr3_length: 12
v_call: TRBV19
j_call: TRBJ1-2
cdr3_aa: CASRLGGQGYTF

cdr3_length: 15
v_call: TRBV6-1
j_call: TRBJ2-1
cdr3_aa: CASSETGVQYNEQFF

cdr3_length: 16
v_call: TRBV9
j_call: TRBJ1-1
cdr3_aa: CASSRGRGRTDTEAFF

cdr3_length: 15
v_call: TRBV2
j_call: TRBJ2-3
cdr3_aa: CASSETSGKADTQYF

cdr3_length: 14
v_call: TRBV2
j_call: TRBJ1-1
cdr3_aa: CASSEDPGYTEAFF

cdr3_length: 18
v_call: TRBV20-1
j_call: TRBJ2-7
cdr3_aa: CSARAPSRGSGIHYEQYF

cdr3_length: 14
v_call: TRBV5-1
j_call: TRBJ1-5
cdr3_aa: CASSLEGINQPQHF

cdr3_length: 17
v_call: TRBV10-3
j_call: TRBJ2-3
cdr3_aa: CAISAAWGVGNTDTQYF

cdr3_length: 17
v_call: TRBV5-6
j_call: TRBJ2-4
cdr3_aa: CASSPGLASLAKNIQYF

cdr3_length: 13
v_call: TRBV28
j_call: TRBJ1-1
cdr3_aa: CASSTASATRAFF

cdr3_length: 17
v_call: TRBV6-1
j_call: TRBJ1-5
cdr3_aa: CASSEGWGKKMNQPQHF

cdr3_length: 13
v_call: TRBV30
j_call: TRBJ2-7
cdr3_aa: CAWSVSMTYEQYF

cdr3_length: 15
v_call: TRBV30
j_call: TRBJ1-5
cdr3_aa: CAWDNPTVGHQPQHF

cdr3_length: 13
v_call: TRBV7-9
j_call: TRBJ2-7
cdr3_aa: CASWGGGPYEQYF

cdr3_length: 16
v_call: TRBV9
j_call: TRBJ2-2
cdr3_aa: CASSMTGAPNTGELFF

cdr3_length: 15
v_call: TRBV5-1
j_call: TRBJ2-7
cdr3_aa: CASSSGTSGGYEQYF

cdr3_length: 14
v_call: TRBV12-3/TRBV12-4
j_call: TRBJ1-4
cdr3_aa: CASIKGQLNEKLFF

cdr3_length: 14
v_call: TRBV10-1
j_call: TRBJ2-5
cdr3_aa: CASSDSGTRETQYF

cdr3_length: 16
v_call: TRBV5-6
j_call: TRBJ2-1
cdr3_aa: CASSLVGGGSYNEQFF

cdr3_length: 16
v_call: TRBV5-5
j_call: TRBJ2-7
cdr3_aa: CASSAISSGRRYEQYF

cdr3_length: 14
v_call: TRBV7-9
j_call: TRBJ2-5
cdr3_aa: CASSLVLVEETQYF

cdr3_length: 14
v_call: TRBV30
j_call: TRBJ1-1
cdr3_aa: CAWSVGRLNTEAFF

cdr3_length: 16
v_call: TRBV2
j_call: TRBJ2-6
cdr3_aa: CASSDRDIPGANVLTF